This is a list of T cell receptor beta chains from one sample in a study of early T cells in non-severe SARS-CoV-2 infection. In TCRdb, the 5' RACE reads were re-called with MiXCR into one record per CDR3 protein. Among 55,000 to 70,000 distinct CDR3 sequences listed, 10% to 15% were seen once. Sequenced: whole blood. Receptors originate from an adult who was a healthcare worker with PCR-confirmed SARS-CoV-2 infection or an uninfected control (not recorded which). CDR3s include the opening cysteine and the closing phenylalanine or tryptophan. A D gene is named only where the DNA matches it firmly. A row's size may be missing; if present it is once, few, many or a size class.

TGCAGTGCGTCCGGGTTCCAAGAGACCCAGTACTTC CSASGFQETQYF TRBV20-1 NA TRBJ2-5 12 many
TGTGCCAGCAGCGAACGATCAGCGACAGGGACACTTACCTACAATGAGCAGTTCTTC CASSERSATGTLTYNEQFF TRBV6-1 TRBD1 TRBJ2-1 19 NA
TGTGCCAGCAGCCAACCCAGTTATAGCAATCAGCCCCAGCATTTT CASSQPSYSNQPQHF TRBV3-1 NA TRBJ1-5 15 NA
TGCAGCGTTGACCGCGGAGACTCGTACAATGAGCAGTTCTTC CSVDRGDSYNEQFF TRBV29-1 NA TRBJ2-1 14 NA
TGTGCCAGCAGCCCTCCGGGACCCTACAATGAGCAGTTCTTC CASSPPGPYNEQFF TRBV7-6 NA TRBJ2-1 14 many
TGTGCCAGCAGTCCCCGGCAGGGATCAGAGACCCAGTACTTC CASSPRQGSETQYF TRBV2 NA TRBJ2-5 14 few
TGTGCCAGCAGCCCCTTCGGGGTCGGGGAGCTGTTTTTT CASSPFGVGELFF TRBV3-1 NA TRBJ2-2 13 NA
TGTGCCAGCAGTACTACTCAGGTTTTGACCGGGGAGCTGTTTTTT CASSTTQVLTGELFF TRBV6-2/TRBV6-3 NA TRBJ2-2 15 many
TGTGCCAGCAGCTTAGCGGAGATGACGGTCTACGAGCAGTACTTC CASSLAEMTVYEQYF TRBV7-8 NA TRBJ2-7 15 few
TGTGCCAGCTCACCACCTGACAGAGGGAACACCGGGGAGCTGTTTTTT CASSPPDRGNTGELFF TRBV18 NA TRBJ2-2 16 NA
TGCAGTGCTAGATCGTTAAGGGGTCCCGGGAGTGAAAAACTGTTTTTT CSARSLRGPGSEKLFF TRBV20-1 NA TRBJ1-4 16 few
TGTGCCAGCAGTACCGGCTCCTACAATGAGCAGTTCTTC CASSTGSYNEQFF TRBV28 NA TRBJ2-1 13 few
TGTGCCAGCAGTTACTCTGAGTCGAGCGGGGGTATGGAGACCCAGTACTTC CASSYSESSGGMETQYF TRBV6-2/TRBV6-3 TRBD2 TRBJ2-5 17 medium-sized
TGCAGTGCTAGGGAGGGGGCGAGAACAGATACGCAGTATTTT CSAREGARTDTQYF TRBV20-1 NA TRBJ2-3 14 once
TGCGCCAGCAGCTTGGCCACAGGGGGCCTTGATGGCTACACCTTC CASSLATGGLDGYTF TRBV5-1 TRBD1 TRBJ1-2 15 few
TGTGCCAGCAGCCAAACCCCAGCGGGAGGGTCGTACGAGCAGTACTTC CASSQTPAGGSYEQYF TRBV3-1 TRBD2 TRBJ2-7 16 NA
NA CASQGDIRSIF TRBV4-2 NA TRBJ2-3 11 few
TGCAGTGCTAGAGCAGGGGCTAGCGGCAATGAGCAGTTCTTC CSARAGASGNEQFF TRBV20-1 NA TRBJ2-1 14 many
TGCGCCAGCAGCCAAGATTGGAGGGCCTGGATCGAGACCCAGTACTTC CASSQDWRAWIETQYF TRBV4-3 NA TRBJ2-5 16 NA
TGTGCCAGCACCGAGGGTCCGGCACAGTTCTTC CASTEGPAQFF TRBV28 NA TRBJ2-1 11 NA
TGTGCCAGCAGTGAATCAAGCTACACCATATATTTT CASSESSYTIYF TRBV6-1 NA TRBJ1-3 12 few
TGTGCCAGCAGCCAAGATCTTGGCGGGGCCTACAATGAGCAGTTCTTC CASSQDLGGAYNEQFF TRBV3-1 NA TRBJ2-1 16 NA
TGTGCCAGCAGCAAGACTAGCGGATACACAGATACGCAGTATTTT CASSKTSGYTDTQYF TRBV28 TRBD2 TRBJ2-3 15 few
TGCGCCAGCAGCTTGAACTACTTCAACAATGAGCAGTTCTTC CASSLNYFNNEQFF TRBV5-1 NA TRBJ2-1 14 NA
TGTGCCAGCAGTTACTCGGACGAGGGAGCTAACATTCAGTACTTC CASSYSDEGANIQYF TRBV6-5 NA TRBJ2-4 15 NA
TGTGCCAGTGGGGGCCCCGCTGAGAACACCGGGGAGCTGTTTTTT CASGGPAENTGELFF TRBV7-9 NA TRBJ2-2 15 NA
TGTGCCAGCAGCTCCCCGACAGCTGAAGCTTTCTTT CASSSPTAEAFF TRBV7-9 NA TRBJ1-1 12 few
TGCAGTGCTAGAGACCCCTCGGGGGGCGACTACAATGAGCAGTTCTTC CSARDPSGGDYNEQFF TRBV20-1 NA TRBJ2-1 16 NA
TGTGCCAGCAGCTCGTTGGCTAGCGGGGCAGGGGAGCAGTACTTC CASSSLASGAGEQYF TRBV11-2 TRBD2 TRBJ2-7 15 NA
TGCAGTGCTAGAGCCCCCGGAGCATGGTCTGCCAAAAACATTCAGTACTTC CSARAPGAWSAKNIQYF TRBV20-1 NA TRBJ2-4 17 few
TGTGCCAGCAGGTCAGGGACAGCCCAAGAGACCCAGTACTTC CASRSGTAQETQYF TRBV3-1 TRBD1 TRBJ2-5 14 few
TGTGCTGGACAGGGTCGACACGAGCAGTACTTC CAGQGRHEQYF TRBV30 TRBD1 TRBJ2-7 11 few
TGCGCCAGCAGCCTAACAGGGTTTGGCTTCTATGGCTACACCTTC CASSLTGFGFYGYTF TRBV5-1 NA TRBJ1-2 15 many
TGTGCCAGCAGTTTCTACCTAAACACTGAAGCTTTCTTT CASSFYLNTEAFF TRBV12-3/TRBV12-4 NA TRBJ1-1 13 NA
TGTGCCAGCAGTGAAGACTCCGGGGAGCTGTTTTTT CASSEDSGELFF TRBV2 NA TRBJ2-2 12 few
TGTGCCAGCAGCCGTAGCGGGGGCCCTAGCTCCTACAATGAGCAGTTCTTC CASSRSGGPSSYNEQFF TRBV6-2/TRBV6-3 TRBD2 TRBJ2-1 17 few